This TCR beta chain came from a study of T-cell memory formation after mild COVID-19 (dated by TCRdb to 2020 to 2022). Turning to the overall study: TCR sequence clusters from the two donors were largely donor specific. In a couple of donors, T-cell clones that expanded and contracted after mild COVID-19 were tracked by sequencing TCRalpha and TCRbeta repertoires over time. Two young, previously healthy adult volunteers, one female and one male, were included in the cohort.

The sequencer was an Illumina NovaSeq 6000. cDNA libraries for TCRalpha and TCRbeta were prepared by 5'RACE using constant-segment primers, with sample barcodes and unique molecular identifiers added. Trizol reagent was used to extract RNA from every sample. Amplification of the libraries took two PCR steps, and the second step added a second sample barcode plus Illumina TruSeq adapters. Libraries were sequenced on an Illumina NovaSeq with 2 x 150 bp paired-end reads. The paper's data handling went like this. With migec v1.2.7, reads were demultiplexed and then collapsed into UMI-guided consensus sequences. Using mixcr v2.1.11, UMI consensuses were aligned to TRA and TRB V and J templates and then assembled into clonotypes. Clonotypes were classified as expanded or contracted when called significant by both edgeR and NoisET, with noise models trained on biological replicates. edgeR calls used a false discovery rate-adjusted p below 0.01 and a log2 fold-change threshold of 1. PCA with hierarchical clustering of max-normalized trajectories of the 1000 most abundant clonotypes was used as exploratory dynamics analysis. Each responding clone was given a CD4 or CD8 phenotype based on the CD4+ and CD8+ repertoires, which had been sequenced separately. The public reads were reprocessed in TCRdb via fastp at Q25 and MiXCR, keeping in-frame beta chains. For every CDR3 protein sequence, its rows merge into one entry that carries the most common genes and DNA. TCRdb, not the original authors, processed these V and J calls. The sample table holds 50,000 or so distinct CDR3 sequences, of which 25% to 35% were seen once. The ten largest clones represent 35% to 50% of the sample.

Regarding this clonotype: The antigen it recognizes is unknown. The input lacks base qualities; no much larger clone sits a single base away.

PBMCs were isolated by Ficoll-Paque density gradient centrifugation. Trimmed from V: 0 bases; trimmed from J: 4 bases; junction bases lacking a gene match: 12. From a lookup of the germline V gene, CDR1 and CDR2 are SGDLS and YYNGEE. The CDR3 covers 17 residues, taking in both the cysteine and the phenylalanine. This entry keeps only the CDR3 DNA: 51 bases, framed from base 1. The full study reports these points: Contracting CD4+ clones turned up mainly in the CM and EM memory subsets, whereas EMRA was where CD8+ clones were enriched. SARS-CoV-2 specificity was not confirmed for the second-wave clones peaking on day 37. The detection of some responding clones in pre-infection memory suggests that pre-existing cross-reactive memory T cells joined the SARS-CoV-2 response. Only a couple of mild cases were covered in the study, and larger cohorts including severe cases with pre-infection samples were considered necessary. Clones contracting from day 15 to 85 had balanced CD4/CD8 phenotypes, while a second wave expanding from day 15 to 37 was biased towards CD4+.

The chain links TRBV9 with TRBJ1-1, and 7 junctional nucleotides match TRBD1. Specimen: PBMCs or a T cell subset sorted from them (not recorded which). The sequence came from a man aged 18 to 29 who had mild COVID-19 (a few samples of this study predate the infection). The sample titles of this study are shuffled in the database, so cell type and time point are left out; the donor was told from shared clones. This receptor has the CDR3 CASSVGDMGDRFTEAFF. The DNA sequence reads TGTGCCAGCAGCGTAGGGGATATGGGGGACAGATTCACTGAAGCTTTCTTT.